The text below deals with one TCR beta chain. One end of the junction varies from germline; a read error may be responsible. The entry originates in a study of blood T cell repertoires in COVID-19. Profiled with immunoSEQ multiplex PCR; TCRdb holds only in-frame clones, not every one. The table shows under 300,000 clones, with 65% to 80% occurring only once. Sequencing was done on a sample of peripheral blood. The receptor was derived from a woman in her 40s with active or convalescent COVID-19.

CDR3 residues: CAGSRWDNTDTQYF. The CDR3 bases are TGTGCCGGCAGCAGATGGGACAACACAGATACGCAGTATTTT. This chain joins TRBV7-9 and TRBJ2-3, with D possibly being TRBD1 (6 bases). The germline CDR1 and CDR2 sequences are SEHNR and FQNEAQ (reference sequence). CDR3 length: 14 residues.